A selection of T cell receptor beta chains follows, all from one sample in a study of patients and donors after allogeneic stem cell transplantation. TCRdb recomputed calls from the RT-PCR reads with MiXCR, one row per CDR3 protein. The sample shows about a million distinct CDR3 sequences, approximately 18% of them seen only once. Sequencing input: blood, either unsorted or a sorted T cell fraction (not recorded which). The receptor set was obtained from a human donor who was either an allogeneic HSCT recipient or a stem cell or donor lymphocyte infusion donor (not recorded which). It is not recorded whose cells these are; they may come from a transplant donor. The CDR3 runs from the conserved cysteine through the conserved F or W. The order of the fields is V gene, clone size, J gene, D gene, CDR3 DNA, CDR3 protein. D genes are given only for firm matches. Not all rows give a size; the values are once, few, many and, for expanded clones, a class.

>TRBV12-3/TRBV12-4|many|TRBJ2-4|TRBD1
TGTGCCAGCAGTTTCGGACAGGTTAGCAACATTCAGTACTTC
CASSFGQVSNIQYF
>TRBV14|few|TRBJ2-7|TRBD1
TGTGCCAGCAGCCTAACAGGGGCTAGGCAGTACTTC
CASSLTGARQYF
>TRBV9|NA|TRBJ2-7|NA
TGTGCCAGCAGCGTTGTGGGGGTTGGGGAGCAGTACTTC
CASSVVGVGEQYF
>TRBV20-1|many|TRBJ2-7|TRBD2
TGCAGTGCTAGCCCCAGGACTAGCTACGAGCAGTACTTC
CSASPRTSYEQYF
>TRBV6-2/TRBV6-3|few|TRBJ2-3|NA
TGTGCCAGCAGTTACTCGACGCTCACAGATACGCAGTATTTT
CASSYSTLTDTQYF
>TRBV24-1|few|TRBJ2-2|NA
TGTGCCACCAGCAACGAGGGGGGGTCCGGGGAGCTGTTTTTT
CATSNEGGSGELFF
>TRBV20-1|NA|TRBJ1-5|NA
TGCAGTGCTAGTGGGGGCAGGGACCTGAAGGAGGTATGGGCCCAGCATTTT
CSASGGRDLKEVWAQHF
>TRBV3-1|many|TRBJ2-7|NA
TGTGCCAGCAGCCAGACCCCCTACGAGCAGTACTTC
CASSQTPYEQYF
>TRBV7-3|NA|TRBJ2-1|TRBD2
TGTGCCAGCAGCTTAGTTCCTAGCGGATTCTACAATGAGCAGTTCTTC
CASSLVPSGFYNEQFF
>TRBV11-3|few|TRBJ1-1|NA
TGTGCCAGCAGCGACCAGGGCACTGAAGCTTTCTTT
CASSDQGTEAFF
>TRBV12-3/TRBV12-4|NA|TRBJ2-1|TRBD2
TGTGCCAGCAGTTTAGCCCCTAGCGGGGGGGGTCATGAGCAGTTCTTC
CASSLAPSGGGHEQFF
>TRBV29-1|many|TRBJ2-1|NA
TGCAGCGTAGACAAGACACGCAATGAGCAGTTCTTC
CSVDKTRNEQFF
>TRBV20-1|few|TRBJ2-2|NA
TGCAGTGCCATCAGGGGCCTTGGCGGGGAGCTGTTTTTT
CSAIRGLGGELFF
>TRBV7-9|many|TRBJ2-1|NA
TGTGCCAGCAGCCTTTCTCCCCGGTTTAATGAGCAGTTCTTC
CASSLSPRFNEQFF
>TRBV19|NA|TRBJ2-2|TRBD2
TGTGCCAGTAGTATAGTAGCGGGGGGCAACACCGGGGAGCTGTTTTTT
CASSIVAGGNTGELFF
>TRBV7-2|NA|TRBJ1-3|NA
TGTGCCAGCAGCTTAGCAGCAAGGATGAGGACTGGGGGAAACACCATATATTTT
CASSLAARMRTGGNTIYF
>TRBV6-2/TRBV6-3|NA|TRBJ1-2|TRBD1
TGTGCCAGCAGTTCGTTACGACAGGGTGATGGCTACACCTTC
CASSSLRQGDGYTF
>TRBV6-2/TRBV6-3|NA|TRBJ2-3|NA
TGTGCCAGCAGGAGGACTGACACAGATACGCAGTATTTT
CASRRTDTDTQYF
>TRBV18|few|TRBJ2-2|TRBD1
TGTGCCAGCTCACCAAACCGACAGGGTTCGTCGAGTGGGGAGCTGTTTTTT
CASSPNRQGSSSGELFF
>TRBV5-1|few|TRBJ1-2|NA
TGCGCCAGCAGCGGCCCGGCGGGAGGCTACACCTTC
CASSGPAGGYTF
>TRBV30|NA|TRBJ2-7|NA
TGTGCCTGGAGTACCAGGAGTTTTGAGCAGTACTTC
CAWSTRSFEQYF
>TRBV12-3/TRBV12-4|many|TRBJ1-1|NA
TGTGCCAGCAGATCCGGGGGTGAAGCTTTCTTT
CASRSGGEAFF
>TRBV12-3/TRBV12-4|many|TRBJ2-7|TRBD2
TGTGCCAGCAGTTTACTAGCGGGAAGCTACGAGCAGTACTTC
CASSLLAGSYEQYF
>TRBV4-1|few|TRBJ2-7|NA
TGCGCCAGCCGCCACGAGAAGGAGATGTCCTACGAGCAGTACTTC
CASRHEKEMSYEQYF
>TRBV20-1|few|TRBJ1-2|NA
TGCAGTGCTAGAGATCCGGGGAGGGTCTATGGCTACACCTTC
CSARDPGRVYGYTF
>TRBV30|NA|TRBJ1-6|NA
TGTGCCTGGGAACCCGGCGGGCCGAGCTCCTATAATTCACCCCTCCACTTT
CAWEPGGPSSYNSPLHF
>TRBV20-1|NA|TRBJ2-7|NA
TGCAGTGCTGGGGGTAACCCCGGGACGCCCCTTTACGAGCAGTACTTC
CSAGGNPGTPLYEQYF
>TRBV9|many|TRBJ2-3|NA
TGTGCCAGCAGCGTAGTAACAGATACGCAGTATTTT
CASSVVTDTQYF
>TRBV11-1|NA|TRBJ1-2|NA
TGTGCCAGCAGCTCAGGTTACGATGGCTACACCTTC
CASSSGYDGYTF
>TRBV5-6|few|TRBJ2-6|NA
TGTGCCAGCAGAACCCCTGGGGCCAACGTCCTGACTTTC
CASRTPGANVLTF
>TRBV7-9|NA|TRBJ2-7|TRBD2
TGTGCCAGCAGCCAAAACCTAGCGGGGAGGGTCGATCGCGAGCAGTACTTC
CASSQNLAGRVDREQYF
>TRBV11-2|NA|TRBJ1-4|NA
TGTGCCAGCAGTTACCACGATCAGGGGTCGGGAGAAAAACTGTTTTTT
CASSYHDQGSGEKLFF
>TRBV6-2/TRBV6-3|NA|TRBJ2-5|TRBD2
TGTGCCAGCAGTTACGACCGAGCGGGGGTCCAAGAGACCCAGTACTTC
CASSYDRAGVQETQYF
>TRBV27|few|TRBJ2-5|NA
TGTGCCAGCAGTTGGAGGACGGGCCGAGAGACCCAGTACTTC
CASSWRTGRETQYF
>TRBV4-2|few|TRBJ1-5|NA
TGTGCCAGCAGCCAGTCGGACAGAGAGACCCATCAGCCCCAGCATTTT
CASSQSDRETHQPQHF
>TRBV27|NA|TRBJ1-5|TRBD1
TGTGCCAGCAGTTTAATCGGGACAGGGAAGCAGCAGCCCCAGCATTTT
CASSLIGTGKQQPQHF
>TRBV7-8|NA|TRBJ1-2|NA
TGTGCCAGCAGCTTCAACAGGGATGGCTACACCTTC
CASSFNRDGYTF
>TRBV7-9|few|TRBJ2-2|NA
TGTGCCAGCAGCAGCTGGAACACCGGGGAGCTGTTTTTT
CASSSWNTGELFF
>TRBV9|few|TRBJ2-5|NA
TGTGCCAGCAGCACAAAGGGGGGGCAAGAGACCCAGTACTTC
CASSTKGGQETQYF
>TRBV6-5|few|TRBJ2-2|NA
TGTGCCAGCAGTTACTTGGGACGGTTGAACACCGGGGAGCTGTTTTTT
CASSYLGRLNTGELFF